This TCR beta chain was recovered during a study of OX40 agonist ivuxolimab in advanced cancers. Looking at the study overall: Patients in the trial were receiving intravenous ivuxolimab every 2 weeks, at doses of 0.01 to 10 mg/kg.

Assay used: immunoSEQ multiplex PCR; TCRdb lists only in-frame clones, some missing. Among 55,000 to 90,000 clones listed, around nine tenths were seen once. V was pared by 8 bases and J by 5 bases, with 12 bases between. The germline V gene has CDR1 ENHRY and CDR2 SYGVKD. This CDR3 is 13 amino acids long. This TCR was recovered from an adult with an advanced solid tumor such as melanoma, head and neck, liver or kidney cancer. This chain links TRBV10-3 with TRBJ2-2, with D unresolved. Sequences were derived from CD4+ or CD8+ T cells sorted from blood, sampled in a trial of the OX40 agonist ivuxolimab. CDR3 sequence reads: CAILSVYTGELFF. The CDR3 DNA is TGTGCCATCCTTTCCGTTTATACCGGGGAGCTGTTTTTT.